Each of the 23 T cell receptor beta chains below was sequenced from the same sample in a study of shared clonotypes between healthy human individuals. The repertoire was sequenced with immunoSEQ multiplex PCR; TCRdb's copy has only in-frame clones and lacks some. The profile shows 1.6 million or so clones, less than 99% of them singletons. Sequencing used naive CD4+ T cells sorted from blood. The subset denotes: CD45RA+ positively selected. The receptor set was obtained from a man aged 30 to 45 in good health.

Here the CDR3 reads CASIRGEKLFF. The CDR3 coding sequence is TGTGCCAGCATACGAGGGGAAAAACTGTTTTTT. The chain joins TRBV6-6 to TRBJ1-4; D unclear. V was pared by 7 bases and J by 8 bases, with 8 bases between. CDR3 size: 11 residues. Looked up from germline, CDR1 is MNHNY and CDR2 is SVGAGI (reference sequence).

The CDR3 loop is CASSAQDTSQYEQYF. DNA of the CDR3: TGTGCCAGCAGCGCCCAGGACACTAGCCAATACGAGCAGTACTTC. This chain links TRBV9 with TRBJ2-7; possibly TRBD2 for D (6 bases). Trimming took 3 bases from V and 4 from J, leaving 17 bases between them. Germline CDR1 is SGDLS and CDR2 is YYNGEE. This CDR3 has 15 residues. The full variable domain, in which reference TRBV9 and TRBJ2-7 provide the parts outside the CDR3, is DSGVTQTPKHLITATGQRVTLRCSPRSGDLSVYWYQQSLDQGLQFLIQYYNGEERAKGNILERFSAQQFPDLHSELNLSSLELGDSALYFCASSAQDTSQYEQYFGPGTRLTVT.

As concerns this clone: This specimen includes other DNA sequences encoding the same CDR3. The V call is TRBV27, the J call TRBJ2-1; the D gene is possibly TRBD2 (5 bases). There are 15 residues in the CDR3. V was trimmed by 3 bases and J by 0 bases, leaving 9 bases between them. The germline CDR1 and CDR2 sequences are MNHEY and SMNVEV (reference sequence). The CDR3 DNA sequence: TGTGCCAGCAGTTTGGGGAGAAGCTCCTACAATGAGCAGTTCTTC. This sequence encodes CASSLGRSSYNEQFF.

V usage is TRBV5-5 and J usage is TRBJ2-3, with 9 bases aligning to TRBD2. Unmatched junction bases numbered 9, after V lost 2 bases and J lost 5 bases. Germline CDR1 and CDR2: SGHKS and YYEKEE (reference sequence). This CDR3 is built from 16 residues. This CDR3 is CASSLRLAGLQDTQYF. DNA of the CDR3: TGTGCCAGCAGCTTAAGGCTAGCGGGATTGCAAGATACGCAGTATTTT.

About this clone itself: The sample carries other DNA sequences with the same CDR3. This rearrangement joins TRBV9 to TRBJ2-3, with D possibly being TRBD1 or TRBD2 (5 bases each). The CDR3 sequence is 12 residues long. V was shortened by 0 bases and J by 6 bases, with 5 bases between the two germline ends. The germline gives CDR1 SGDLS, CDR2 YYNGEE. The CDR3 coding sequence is TGTGCCAGCAGCGTAGGGGGGGATACGCAGTATTTT. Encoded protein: CASSVGGDTQYF.

CDR3 sequence (DNA): TGTGCCACCAGCAGAACTAGCCCCAATGAGCAGTTCTTC. Translating it yields CATSRTSPNEQFF. The chain links TRBV15 to TRBJ2-1; perhaps TRBD2 as D (6 bases). V gave up 2 bases and J gave up 6 bases, with 8 bases separating them. This CDR3 has 13 residues. The germline CDR1 and CDR2 sequences are LNHNV and YYDKDF (reference sequence). The full variable domain, rest sourced from reference TRBV15 and TRBJ2-1, is DAMVIQNPRYQVTQFGKPVTLSCSQTLNHNVMYWYQQKSSQAPKLLFHYYDKDFNNEADTPDNFQSRRPNTSFCFLDIRSPGLGDTAMYLCATSRTSPNEQFFGPGTRLTVL.

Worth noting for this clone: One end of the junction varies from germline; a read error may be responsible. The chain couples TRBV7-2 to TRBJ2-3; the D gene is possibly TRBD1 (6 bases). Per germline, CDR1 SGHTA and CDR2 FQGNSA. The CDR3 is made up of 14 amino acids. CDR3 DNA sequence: TGTGCCAGCAGATTAGGAAACAGGGCAGATACGCAGTATTTT. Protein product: CASRLGNRADTQYF.

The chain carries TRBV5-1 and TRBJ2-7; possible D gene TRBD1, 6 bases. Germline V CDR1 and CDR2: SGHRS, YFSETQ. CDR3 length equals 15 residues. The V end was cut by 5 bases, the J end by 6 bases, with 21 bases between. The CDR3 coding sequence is TGCGCCAGCAGTTCGACGACAGGACTCTACCTCGAGCAGTACTTC. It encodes CASSSTTGLYLEQYF.

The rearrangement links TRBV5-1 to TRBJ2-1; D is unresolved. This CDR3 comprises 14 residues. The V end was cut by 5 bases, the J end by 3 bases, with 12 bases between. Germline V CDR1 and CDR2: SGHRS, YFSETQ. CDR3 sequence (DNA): TGCGCCAGCAGTTTTGACCCTAACTACAATGAGCAGTTCTTC. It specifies CASSFDPNYNEQFF.

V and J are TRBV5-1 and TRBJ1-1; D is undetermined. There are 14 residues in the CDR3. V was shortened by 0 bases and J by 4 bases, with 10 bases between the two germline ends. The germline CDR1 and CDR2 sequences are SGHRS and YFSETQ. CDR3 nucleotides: TGCGCCAGCAGCTTGGCCGTGGGTAGCACTGAAGCTTTCTTT. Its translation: CASSLAVGSTEAFF.

In DNA form, the CDR3 reads TGCAGCGTTGTGGGGACAGTGCCATCGGAAGATACGCAGTATTTT. This encodes CSVVGTVPSEDTQYF. The chain employs TRBV29-1 and TRBJ2-3; TRBD1 agrees at 7 bases. CDR1 SQVTM and CDR2 ANQGSEA come from the germline V gene. The CDR3 length is 15 residues. The trim removed 4 bases at V and 5 bases at J, leaving 12 bases unmatched.

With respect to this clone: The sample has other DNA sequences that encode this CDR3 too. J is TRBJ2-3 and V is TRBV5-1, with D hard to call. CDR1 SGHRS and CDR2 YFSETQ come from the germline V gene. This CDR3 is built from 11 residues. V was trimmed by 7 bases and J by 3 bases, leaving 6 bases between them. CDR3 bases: TGCGCCAGCTCGGAGACAGATACGCAGTATTTT. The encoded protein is CASSETDTQYF.

For the CDR3, the DNA is TGTGCCAGCAGCTTAGCCCTTAGCGGGAGCTCCTACAATGAGCAGTTCTTC. This sequence encodes CASSLALSGSSYNEQFF. The J gene is TRBJ2-1, the V gene TRBV7-8; 9 nucleotides align to TRBD2. Germline V CDR1 and CDR2: SGHVS, FQNEAQ. This CDR3 spans 17 amino acids. J was trimmed by 0 bases and V by 0 bases; bases with no gene match: 3.

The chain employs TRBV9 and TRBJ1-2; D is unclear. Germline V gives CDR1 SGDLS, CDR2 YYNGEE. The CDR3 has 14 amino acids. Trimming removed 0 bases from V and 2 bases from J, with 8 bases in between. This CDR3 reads CASSVDFRNYGYTF. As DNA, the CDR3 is TGTGCCAGCAGCGTAGATTTCAGAAACTATGGCTACACCTTC.

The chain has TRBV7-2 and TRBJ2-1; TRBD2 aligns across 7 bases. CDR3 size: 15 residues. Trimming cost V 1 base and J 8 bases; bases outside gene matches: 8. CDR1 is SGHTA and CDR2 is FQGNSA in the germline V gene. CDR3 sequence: CASSLGLAVPHEQFF. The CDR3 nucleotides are TGTGCCAGCAGCTTAGGACTAGCCGTCCCCCATGAGCAGTTCTTC.

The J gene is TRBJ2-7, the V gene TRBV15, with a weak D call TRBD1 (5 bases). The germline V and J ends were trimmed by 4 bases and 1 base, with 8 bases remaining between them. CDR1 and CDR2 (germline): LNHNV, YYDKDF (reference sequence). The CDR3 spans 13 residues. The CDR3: CATSKDSSYEQYF. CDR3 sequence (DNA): TGTGCCACCAGCAAAGACAGTTCCTACGAGCAGTACTTC.

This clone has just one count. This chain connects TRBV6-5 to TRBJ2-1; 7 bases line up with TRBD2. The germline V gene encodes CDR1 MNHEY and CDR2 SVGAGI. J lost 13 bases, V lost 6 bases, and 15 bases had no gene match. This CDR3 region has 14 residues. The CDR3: CASREALAQAEQFF. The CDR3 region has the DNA TGTGCCAGCAGAGAGGCACTAGCGCAAGCCGAACAGTTCTTC.

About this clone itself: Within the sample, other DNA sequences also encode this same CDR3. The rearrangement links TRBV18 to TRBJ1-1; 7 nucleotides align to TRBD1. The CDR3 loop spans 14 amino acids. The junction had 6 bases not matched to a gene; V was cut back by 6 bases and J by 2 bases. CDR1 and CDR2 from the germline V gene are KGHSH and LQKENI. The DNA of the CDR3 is TGTGCCAGCTCGCCGGGACAGCTAAACACTGAAGCTTTCTTT. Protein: CASSPGQLNTEAFF.

The CDR3 sequence: CAAGGLSYEQYF. The CDR3 DNA reads TGTGCCGCGGGAGGACTCTCCTACGAGCAGTACTTC. The genes are TRBV6-5 and TRBJ2-7; TRBD2 agrees at 8 bases. The V gene's germline CDR1 is MNHEY and CDR2 SVGAGI. V shed 11 bases and J 0 bases; nucleotides not matched to a gene: 3. This CDR3 is 12 amino acids long.

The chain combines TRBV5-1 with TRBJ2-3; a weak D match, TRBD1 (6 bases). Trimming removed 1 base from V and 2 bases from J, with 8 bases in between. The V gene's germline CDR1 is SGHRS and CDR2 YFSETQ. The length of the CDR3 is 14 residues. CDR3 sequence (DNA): TGCGCCAGCAGCTTGACAGGGCCCACAGATACGCAGTATTTT. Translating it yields CASSLTGPTDTQYF.

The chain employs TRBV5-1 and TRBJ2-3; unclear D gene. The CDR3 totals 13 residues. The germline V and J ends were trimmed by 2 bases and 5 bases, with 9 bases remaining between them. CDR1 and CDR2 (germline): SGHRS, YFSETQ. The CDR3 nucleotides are TGCGCCAGCAGCTTCGAAGGAAAAGATACGCAGTATTTT. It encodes CASSFEGKDTQYF.

For the CDR3, the DNA is TGTGCCAGCAGTTTATTGCAGGGGGGCACTGAAGCTTTCTTT. Protein product: CASSLLQGGTEAFF. The chain recombines TRBV27 with TRBJ1-1; 7 bases fit TRBD1. After removal of 1 base from V and 4 bases from J, the junction contained 3 bases not matched to a gene. CDR1 and CDR2 from the germline V gene are MNHEY and SMNVEV (reference sequence). The CDR3 length is 14 residues.

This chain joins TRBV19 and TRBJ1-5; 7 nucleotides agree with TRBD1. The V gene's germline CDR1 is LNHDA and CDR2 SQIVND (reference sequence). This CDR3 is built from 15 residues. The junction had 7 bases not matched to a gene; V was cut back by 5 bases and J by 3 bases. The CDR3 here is CASSLRTGPNQPQHF. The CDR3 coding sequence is TGTGCCAGTAGTCTCAGGACAGGCCCCAATCAGCCCCAGCATTTT.